This T cell receptor (beta chain) was profiled in a study of CD8 T cells in ankylosing spondylitis. Findings and limits, study-wide: A number of the motif variants had already been described in reactive arthritis synovial fluid and blood.

This clonotype was seen a few times. What it recognizes is unknown. The CDR3 totals 13 residues. V was pared by 6 bases and J by 6 bases, with 5 bases of the junction left unmatched. Germline assignment: CDR1 DFQATT and CDR2 SNEGSKA (reference sequence). TCRdb re-called the 5' RACE reads through MiXCR, storing one row per CDR3 protein. This sample yields more than 150,000 distinct CDR3 sequences, of which 11% are seen a single time; under 35% belongs to the top ten. The J gene is TRBJ1-6, the V gene TRBV20-1; 7 nucleotides line up with TRBD1. The sequenced sample was blood, either unsorted or a sorted T cell fraction (not recorded which). This receptor was identified in a male donor with ankylosing spondylitis or in good health (not recorded which). CDR3 sequence (DNA): TGCAGTGCATGGGACAGATCTAATTCACCCCTCCACTTT. Amino acids: CSAWDRSNSPLHF.